These 18 T cell receptor beta chains originate from one sample sequenced in a study of tumor-infiltrating lymphocytes in primary liver carcinoma. From unsorted bulk tissue weighing roughly 17-32 mg, DNA and RNA were co-extracted. Priming with a constant-region primer yielded TCR beta cDNA from about 540 ng total RNA. Libraries of TCR beta came from three nested multiplex PCR rounds with slightly modified ARM-PCR. Each of the first two PCR rounds ran roughly 9 cycles with TRBV1-TRBV30 forward and C-beta reverse primers. TCRdb reanalysed the multiplex PCR reads using MiXCR and keeps one entry per CDR3 protein. The sample has 100,000 or so distinct CDR3 sequences; about four fifths are singletons. Sequenced material: liver tumor tissue from sampling region 3. The sample's subset: tumor region T3, left-lateral pole. These receptors were obtained from a man aged 35-49 years with primary liver carcinoma and hepatitis B virus infection.

Notes on this clonotype: The junction shows a germline mismatch at one end, possibly a read error. V gene TRBV12-3 or TRBV12-4 combines with J gene TRBJ2-7; D unclear. This CDR3 spans 13 amino acids. CDR3 sequence (DNA): TGTGCCAGCGGTGGTGACACCAGCTACGGGCAGTACTTC. Translation gives CASGGDTSYGQYF.

Comment on this clonotype: One end of the junction varies from germline; a read error may be responsible. V usage is TRBV14 and J usage is TRBJ2-1; 8 positions agree with TRBD2. The length of the CDR3 is 16 residues. Germline CDR1 SGHDN, CDR2 FVKESK. The CDR3 nucleotides are TGTGCCAGCAGTGCTGTAGCGGGACGGGTAAACAATGAGCATTTCTTC. Translating gives CASSAVAGRVNNEHFF.

The count of this clonotype is one. A read error may produce the germline difference seen at one junction end. V and J are TRBV28 and TRBJ2-4, with 9 bases that match TRBD2. This CDR3 comprises 13 residues. Germline loops: CDR1 MDHEN, CDR2 SYDVKM. The chain's CDR3 is CASNGGRENIQYF. For the CDR3, the DNA is TGTGCCAGCAATGGCGGGAGGGAAAACATTCAATACTTC.

A note on this clonotype: The DNA is omitted, as the CDR3 cannot be located on it reliably, and the CDR3 follows TCRdb's listing. The chain has TRBV6-5 and TRBJ2-3; the table gives TRBD1 as D, unverified against the DNA. Ends included, the CDR3 has 12 residues. The V gene's germline CDR1 is MNHEY and CDR2 SVGAGI. This chain's CDR3 is CASTWGAGTQYF.

As to this clonotype: Likely a read error: the CDR3 ends without its conserved phenylalanine or tryptophan. V usage is TRBV6-1 and J usage is TRBJ1-5; D gene ambiguous. The J call may be faulty, since TRBJ2-3 better matches the DNA end. This CDR3 has 14 residues. Per the germline V gene, CDR1 is MNHNS and CDR2 is SASEGT. This CDR3 is CASSEGGNDQPQYL. DNA of the CDR3: TGTGCCAGCAGTGAAGGGGGAAATGATCAGCCCCAGTATCTT.

This clonotype was seen more than once but under ten times. Germline and junction disagree at one end, which may indicate a read error. This chain connects TRBV6-1 to TRBJ2-3; D gene uncertain. CDR3 size: 16 residues. Germline-derived CDR1 and CDR2 are MNHNS and SASEGT. Here the CDR3 DNA reads TGTGCTAGCAGTGAAAGGCGGAGACTTCGCATAGATACGCAGTATTTT. Amino acids: CASSERRRLRIDTQYF.

Regarding this clonotype: The conserved final phenylalanine or tryptophan is absent from the CDR3, which likely points to a read error. J is TRBJ2-3 and V is TRBV29-1; 8 bases line up with TRBD2. V lost 7 bases to trimming and J lost 6 bases; unmatched junction nucleotides: 9. The CDR3 runs to 13 residues. CDR1 is SQVTM and CDR2 is ANQGSEA in the germline V gene. CDR3 sequence (DNA): TGCAGCGGTACCCTAACGGGAGGGGATACGCAGTATTAT. It translates to CSGTLTGGDTQYY.

Comment on this clonotype: At one end the junction does not follow the germline gene, possibly because of a read error. The chain recombines TRBV28 with TRBJ2-4, with D unresolved. The CDR3 length is 15 residues. Per germline, CDR1 MDHEN and CDR2 SYDVKM. The DNA for the CDR3 is TGTGCGAGGAGCCCTCCCGGGTTGGCCATAAACATTCAGTACTTC. This gives the protein CARSPPGLAINIQYF.

As concerns this clonotype: A read error may produce the germline difference seen at one junction end. V usage is TRBV20-1 and J usage is TRBJ1-2; D is possibly TRBD1 (5 bases). The CDR3 has 15 amino acids. CDR1 and CDR2 from the germline V gene are DFQATT and SNEGSKA (reference sequence). Here the CDR3 reads CSARAPGLANYGYTF. The CDR3 nucleotides read TGCAGTGCTAGAGCCCCGGGACTAGCTAACTACGGCTACACCTTC.

As concerns this clonotype: At one end, the junction sequence differs from germline, possibly due to a read error. V and J are TRBV6-5 and TRBJ2-2, with D possibly TRBD1 on 6 matching bases. The CDR3 totals 17 residues. Germline-derived CDR1 and CDR2 are MNHEY and SVGAGI. The CDR3 DNA reads as TGTGCCGGCAGGGACACACCGTGGGGGCGGAACACCGGGGAGCTGTTTTTT. Protein sequence: CAGRDTPWGRNTGELFF.

By share, this clonotype counts as medium-sized. This chain joins TRBV12-3 or TRBV12-4 and TRBJ1-2; TRBD1 might be the D (6 bases). The CDR3 sequence is 14 residues long. The ends were cut back, 7 bases at V and 6 bases at J, with 18 bases in the middle. CDR3 in amino acids: CASNIGGRQDGYTF. DNA of the CDR3: TGTGCCAGCAACATAGGGGGGCGCCAGGATGGCTACACCTTC.

This clonotype was seen once. The CDR3 ends on some other residue instead of the conserved phenylalanine or tryptophan, so this is likely a read error. V usage is TRBV5-6 and J usage is TRBJ1-1; D is perhaps TRBD1 (6 bases). This CDR3 spans 14 amino acids. Germline CDR1 and CDR2: SGHDT and YYEEEE. Deletions cut 2 bases from V and 0 bases from J, with 8 bases between. The CDR3 DNA is TGTGCCAGCAGCTTTCAGGGGTTGAACACTGAAGCTTTCGTT. Amino acid sequence: CASSFQGLNTEAFV.

To note about this clonotype: The junction shows a germline mismatch at one end, possibly a read error. This chain joins TRBV29-1 and TRBJ2-7; no clear D. CDR1 SQVTM and CDR2 ANQGSEA come from the germline V gene. CDR3 length: 14 amino acids. The CDR3 DNA sequence: TGCATCGTTTGGACGGCTCAAACGTCCTATGAGCAGTATTTC. This gives the protein CIVWTAQTSYEQYF.

The chain joins TRBV29-1 to TRBJ1-5; weak D call: TRBD1 (6 bases). V gave up 2 bases and J gave up 1 base, with 9 bases separating them. From germline, CDR1 is SQVTM and CDR2 ANQGSEA. The CDR3 totals 14 residues. CDR3 amino acids: CSVERTVSNQPQHF. The DNA for the CDR3 is TGCAGCGTTGAACGGACAGTAAGCAATCAGCCCCAGCATTTT.

As for this clonotype: Germline and junction disagree at one end, which may indicate a read error. The rearrangement joins TRBV5-1 to TRBJ2-7, with TRBD2 matching over 10 bases. Germline-derived CDR1 and CDR2 are SGHRS and YFSETQ. The CDR3 has 14 amino acids. The CDR3 spells CASSLISGRYEQYF. DNA for the CDR3: TGCGCCAGCAGCTTGATTAGCGGGAGGTACGAACAGTACTTC.

A remark on this clonotype: Germline is not matched at one junction end, which may reflect a read error. CDR3 loop: CASSTRGDRGISLSGANVLIF. DNA for the CDR3: TGTGCCAGCAGCACGAGGGGAGACAGGGGCATTTCCCTCTCCGGGGCCAACGTCCTGATTTTC. The chain recombines TRBV11-2 with TRBJ2-6; 8 bases fit TRBD1. Germline CDR1 SGHAT, CDR2 FQNNGV. The CDR3 extends over 21 amino acids.

About this clonotype: The missing conserved phenylalanine or tryptophan at the end of this CDR3 makes a read error likely. The chain combines TRBV11-2 with TRBJ1-5; weak D call: TRBD1 (6 bases). The CDR3 loop spans 17 amino acids. Germline lookup yields CDR1 SGHAT and CDR2 FQNNGV. The CDR3 bases are TGTGACAGCATCTTAGTAGGGGTAACAGGGAGCAATCAGCCCCAGCATTTA. This codes for CDSILVGVTGSNQPQHL.

The chain combines TRBV28 with TRBJ2-7; D gene uncertain. V lost 10 bases and J 0 bases, leaving 7 bases between the germline ends. CDR1 and CDR2 (germline): MDHEN, SYDVKM. The CDR3 has 11 amino acids. CDR3 in amino acids: CANSSSYEQYF. CDR3 DNA: TGTGCCAATAGCAGCTCCTACGAGCAGTACTTC. The complete variable domain, with remaining parts taken from reference TRBV28 and TRBJ2-7, reads DVKVTQSSRYLVKRTGEKVFLECVQDMDHENMFWYRQDPGLGLRLIYFSYDVKMKEKGDIPEGYSVSREKKERFSLILESASTNQTSMYLCANSSSYEQYFGPGTRLTVT.